These 26 T cell receptor beta chains were all obtained from the same sample, sequenced in a study of chemoradiotherapy in HPV16-positive cancers. Profiled with immunoSEQ multiplex PCR; TCRdb holds only in-frame clones, not every one. This table has approximately 12,000 clones, around 73% appearing once. The sample was collected from a patient who underwent chemoradiotherapy. The source is a human donor with HPV-associated anogenital cancer.

This rearrangement joins TRBV15 to TRBJ1-5; weak D call: TRBD1 (6 bases). This CDR3 region has 14 residues. V was trimmed by 5 bases and J by 7 bases, leaving 15 bases between them. Germline V lookup: CDR1 LNHNV, CDR2 YYDKDF (reference sequence). The CDR3 sequence: CATSPPTGRQPQHF. CDR3 DNA: TGTGCCACCAGCCCCCCCACAGGGAGGCAGCCCCAGCATTTT.

The chain employs TRBV5-4 and TRBJ1-1, with no clear D. CDR3 size: 16 residues. Per germline, CDR1 SGHNT and CDR2 YYREEE (reference sequence). Trimming cost V 3 bases and J 0 bases, with 15 bases left between them. CDR3 sequence reads: CASSSPDIFMNTEAFF. The CDR3, as DNA: TGTGCCAGCAGCTCCCCAGACATTTTCATGAACACTGAAGCTTTCTTT.

V usage is TRBV30 and J usage is TRBJ2-3; D is perhaps TRBD2 (5 bases). V was clipped by 5 bases and J by 2 bases, with 11 bases between them. The germline CDR1 and CDR2 sequences are GTSNPN and SVGIG (reference sequence). The CDR3 runs 13 residues. The CDR3 reads CAWGGSYTDTQYF. In nucleotides, the CDR3 is TGTGCCTGGGGCGGGTCCTACACAGATACGCAGTATTTT.

CDR3 amino acids: CASSLRHRTGSNQPQHF. In nucleotides, the CDR3 is TGTGCCAGCAGCTTACGCCATAGGACAGGGAGCAATCAGCCCCAGCATTTT. The V call is TRBV2, the J call TRBJ1-5; 8 positions match TRBD1. CDR3 length equals 17 residues. With V trimmed by 6 bases and J by 1 base, 11 bases remained unmatched. Germline CDR1 and CDR2: SNHLY and FYNNEI.

The CDR3 bases are TGTGCCAGTAGTTTAGGGAGTAGCTCCTACGAGCAGTACTTC. Translating gives CASSLGSSSYEQYF. The chain links TRBV19 to TRBJ2-7; possible D gene TRBD2, 5 bases. CDR1 is LNHDA, CDR2 SQIVND, per germline (reference sequence). There are 14 residues in the CDR3. The V gene lost 5 bases and the J gene lost 0 bases, with 11 bases spanning the gap.

The chain uses TRBV2 and TRBJ1-1, with D perhaps TRBD1 (5 bases). V lost 6 bases, J lost 1 base, and 15 bases lay in between. There are 15 residues in the CDR3. Germline V lookup: CDR1 SNHLY, CDR2 FYNNEI. The CDR3 DNA follows: TGTGCCAGCAGCCCCTCGGGACTCCCGAACACTGAAGCTTTCTTT. It translates to CASSPSGLPNTEAFF.

The chain combines TRBV5-1 with TRBJ2-1, with D maybe TRBD2 (6 bases). V dropped 4 bases and J dropped 5 bases, with 13 bases sitting between them. Germline CDR1 SGHRS, CDR2 YFSETQ. The CDR3 runs 14 residues. CDR3 nucleotides: TGCGCCAGCAGCGCCCGGGAGCTTAACAATGAGCAGTTCTTC. This gives the protein CASSARELNNEQFF.

The chain couples TRBV9 to TRBJ2-3, with 7 bases aligning to TRBD2. The ends lost 0 bases at V and 4 bases at J; junction bases unmatched: 5. Per germline, CDR1 SGDLS and CDR2 YYNGEE. The CDR3 contains 15 residues. The CDR3 loop reads CASSVDGRQADTQYF. DNA of the CDR3: TGTGCCAGCAGCGTAGACGGGAGGCAGGCAGATACGCAGTATTTT.

This sequence joins TRBV5-1 and TRBJ2-3; 8 bases align to TRBD2. This CDR3 contains 16 residues. Unmatched junction bases numbered 10, after V lost 4 bases and J lost 3 bases. Germline lookup yields CDR1 SGHRS and CDR2 YFSETQ. The CDR3 spells CASSRVAGSGTDTQYF. CDR3 nucleotide sequence: TGCGCCAGCAGCCGCGTAGCGGGATCGGGTACAGATACGCAGTATTTT.

This chain connects TRBV6-5 to TRBJ1-2; 7 bases line up with TRBD1. Germline loops: CDR1 MNHEY, CDR2 SVGAGI. CDR3 length: 14 amino acids. Trimming cost V 2 bases and J 3 bases; bases outside gene matches: 3. CDR3 in amino acids: CASSYGDRDYGYTF. In nucleotides, the CDR3 is TGTGCCAGCAGTTACGGTGACAGGGACTATGGCTACACCTTC.

The V gene is TRBV19, the J gene TRBJ1-2; D is undetermined. The ends were cut back, 3 bases at V and 0 bases at J, with 11 bases in the middle. This CDR3 contains 15 residues. The germline CDR1 and CDR2 sequences are LNHDA and SQIVND (reference sequence). The CDR3 reads CASSIRSSPNYGYTF. The CDR3 DNA is TGTGCCAGTAGTATCCGGTCGTCACCTAACTATGGCTACACCTTC.

This rearrangement joins TRBV4-2 to TRBJ2-2; 9 bases agree with TRBD2. Germline CDR1 reads LGHNA; CDR2 reads YNFKEQ. This CDR3 comprises 15 residues. The V gene end was trimmed by 4 bases and the J gene end by 5 bases; junction bases not matched to a gene: 5. The CDR3 loop is CASSPGTSKTGELFF. CDR3 nucleotides: TGTGCCAGCAGCCCAGGGACTAGCAAAACCGGGGAGCTGTTTTTT.

J is TRBJ1-2 and V is TRBV2, with no clear D. The CDR3 contains 13 residues. Trimming removed 4 bases at V and 3 bases at J, with 9 bases between. Germline assignment: CDR1 SNHLY and CDR2 FYNNEI. The CDR3 reads CASSGTLYYGYTF. CDR3 nucleotides: TGTGCCAGCAGTGGGACCCTTTACTATGGCTACACCTTC.

This clone was counted only a few times. The rearrangement uses TRBV6-6 and TRBJ2-7, with D possibly being TRBD1 or TRBD2 (5 bases each). V was trimmed by 9 bases and J by 3 bases, leaving 15 bases between them. This CDR3 comprises 13 residues. Germline V CDR1 and CDR2: MNHNY, SVGAGI (reference sequence). CDR3 sequence: CASTPGRYYEQYF. The CDR3 coding sequence is TGTGCCAGTACCCCGGGACGGTACTACGAGCAGTACTTC.

The genes are TRBV6-5 and TRBJ2-1, with TRBD2 matching 7 bases. CDR3 length: 13 residues. The germline V gene has CDR1 MNHEY and CDR2 SVGAGI. Trimming removed 9 bases from V and 6 bases from J; junction bases left unmatched: 8. This CDR3 is CASWFCGGNEQFF. CDR3 nucleotides: TGTGCCAGTTGGTTTTGCGGGGGCAATGAGCAGTTCTTC.

This clone was detected only a few times. The chain links TRBV5-1 to TRBJ1-1; tentative D call: TRBD1 (5 bases). CDR1 is SGHRS and CDR2 is YFSETQ in the germline V gene. The CDR3 loop spans 13 amino acids. The V end lost 6 bases, the J end lost 2 bases, and 11 bases lay between the germline ends. This chain's CDR3 is CASNFGGNTEAFF. Here the CDR3 DNA reads TGCGCCAGCAACTTTGGGGGAAACACTGAAGCTTTCTTT.

This sequence joins TRBV28 and TRBJ1-2, with D tentatively TRBD1 (5 bases). Trimming took 3 bases from V and 8 from J, leaving 28 bases between them. Per the germline V gene, CDR1 is MDHEN and CDR2 is SYDVKM. The CDR3 is 18 residues long. CDR3 sequence (DNA): TGTGCCAGCAGTTTTTATTGGACACGACAGTCGTTTCTCTCCGGCTACACCTTC. It yields the protein CASSFYWTRQSFLSGYTF.

The gene calls are TRBV21-1 and TRBJ1-1; the table's D call, TRBD1, has no DNA check behind it. TRBV21-1 is deemed a pseudogene. The CDR3 extends over 15 amino acids. CDR3 sequence reads: CASSLRPQGASEAFF. Written as DNA, the CDR3 is TGTGCCAGCAGCCTGCGCCCACAGGGGGCTTCTGAAGCTTTCTTT.

The gene calls are TRBV2 and TRBJ2-5; the D is unclear. V shed 6 bases and J shed 1 base, with 12 bases lying between them. CDR3 length: 14 amino acids. CDR1 and CDR2 from the germline V gene are SNHLY and FYNNEI. CDR3 nucleotide sequence: TGTGCCAGCAGAGCCTACACCCGCCAAGAGACCCAGTACTTC. It yields the protein CASRAYTRQETQYF.

The chain carries TRBV6-1 and TRBJ2-7; D is perhaps TRBD1 or TRBD2 (5 bases each). Germline V CDR1 and CDR2: MNHNS, SASEGT. The ends were cut back, 5 bases at V and 2 bases at J, with 16 bases in the middle. The CDR3 contains 15 residues. The CDR3: CASSLRDGRAYEQYF. The CDR3 DNA sequence: TGTGCCAGCAGTCTCCGGGACGGGCGGGCCTACGAGCAGTACTTC.

The rearrangement links TRBV5-1 to TRBJ2-1, with 11 nucleotides matching TRBD2. J lost 9 bases, V lost 1 base, and 6 bases had no gene match. CDR1 is SGHRS and CDR2 is YFSETQ in the germline V gene. This CDR3 region has 15 residues. DNA for the CDR3: TGCGCCAGCAGCTTGAGCACTAGCGGGGGTGGTGAGCAGTTCTTC. Translated, it gives CASSLSTSGGGEQFF.

This clone occurred a few times. The chain has TRBV9 and TRBJ1-3, with unresolved D. There are 13 residues in the CDR3. The germline CDR1 and CDR2 sequences are SGDLS and YYNGEE. V lost 0 bases and J 4 bases, leaving 5 bases between the germline ends. The CDR3 DNA is TGTGCCAGCAGCGTAGGGAGGGGAAACACCATATATTTT. This sequence encodes CASSVGRGNTIYF.

CDR3 in DNA: TGTGCCAGCAGCTTTTTAGCGACAGGGCCCCTGAACACTGAAGCTTTCTTT. This translates into CASSFLATGPLNTEAFF. This chain links TRBV5-4 with TRBJ1-1; 7 bases are shared with TRBD1. Looked up from germline, CDR1 is SGHNT and CDR2 is YYREEE (reference sequence). With 2 bases clipped from V and 0 bases from J, the junction kept 10 bases outside the gene matches. CDR3 size: 17 residues. Variable domain in full (rest from reference TRBV5-4 and TRBJ1-1): ETGVTQSPTHLIKTRGQQVTLRCSSQSGHNTVSWYQQALGQGPQFIFQYYREEENGRGNFPPRFSGLQFPNYSSELNVNALELDDSALYLCASSFLATGPLNTEAFFGQGTRLTVV.

The chain recombines TRBV6-6 with TRBJ2-1; D may match TRBD1 or TRBD2 (5 bases each). V was cut by 2 bases and J by 8 bases, with 7 bases left in between. The germline CDR1 and CDR2 sequences are MNHNY and SVGAGI (reference sequence). The CDR3 loop spans 12 amino acids. CDR3 sequence reads: CASSYRGDEQFF. The CDR3 DNA sequence: TGTGCCAGCAGTTACCGGGGCGATGAGCAGTTCTTC.

This chain connects TRBV28 to TRBJ2-7, with no clear D. Germline-derived CDR1 and CDR2 are MDHEN and SYDVKM. The CDR3 has 11 amino acids. The germline V and J ends were trimmed by 5 bases and 3 bases, with 5 bases remaining between them. CDR3 loop: CASSKVYEQYF. CDR3 DNA: TGTGCCAGCAGTAAAGTCTACGAGCAGTACTTC.

This chain connects TRBV5-1 to TRBJ1-3; D remains ambiguous. With 1 base removed from V and 0 bases from J, the gap between germline ends came to 11 bases. The CDR3 runs 16 residues. The germline V gene has CDR1 SGHRS and CDR2 YFSETQ. CDR3 nucleotide sequence: TGCGCCAGCAGCTTGACAGCTCCGAGCTCTGGAAACACCATATATTTT. Amino acids: CASSLTAPSSGNTIYF.